The 5 T cell receptor beta chains listed next were all sequenced from one sample in a study of cytomegalovirus exposure and HLA in healthy donors. 13 Jbeta primers and 60 Vbeta primers were used for the PCR. The protocol was immunoSEQ multiplex PCR, while the TCRdb copy is restricted to in-frame clones and leaves out a portion. The sample comprises some 200,000 clones, 79% of which are singletons, and about 2.2% rests with the top ten. Material: PBMCs. These receptors were collected from a woman in her fifties or sixties in good health and CMV-seronegative.

The V gene is TRBV6-1, the J gene TRBJ1-1, with TRBD1 matching over 7 bases. This CDR3 region has 13 residues. V gave up 5 bases and J gave up 7 bases; unmatched junction bases: 7. The germline CDR1 and CDR2 sequences are MNHNS and SASEGT. CDR3 amino acids: CASSFRGQHEAFF. CDR3 coding DNA: TGTGCCAGCAGTTTCCGGGGACAGCATGAAGCTTTCTTT.

The chain carries TRBV2 and TRBJ1-4; perhaps TRBD1 as D (5 bases). Germline-derived CDR1 and CDR2 are SNHLY and FYNNEI. Trimming stripped 6 bases from V and 0 bases from J, with 11 bases between. This CDR3 comprises 15 residues. The CDR3 coding sequence is TGTGCCAGCAGCGGTGACAGCGCAACTAATGAAAAACTGTTTTTT. This gives the protein CASSGDSATNEKLFF.

This clone has a handful of counts. V gene TRBV28 combines with J gene TRBJ2-2; TRBD1 might be the D (6 bases). This CDR3 has 22 residues. V lost 5 bases, J lost 0 bases, and 31 bases lay in between. Per the germline V gene, CDR1 is MDHEN and CDR2 is SYDVKM. This CDR3 is CASSPLGQSFTILPSNTGELFF. The CDR3 nucleotides read TGTGCCAGCAGTCCCCTCGGACAGAGTTTCACCATCTTACCTTCGAACACCGGGGAGCTGTTTTTT.

This clone has only a few counts. The CDR3 bases are TGTGCCAGCAGTGAGTCCGTTGGGGCCAGCAATCAGCCCCAGCATTTT. Translated, it gives CASSESVGASNQPQHF. This rearrangement joins TRBV2 to TRBJ1-5; a weak D match, TRBD1 (5 bases). V was pared by 3 bases and J by 1 base, with 13 bases between. The CDR3 is 16 amino acids. The germline gives CDR1 SNHLY, CDR2 FYNNEI.

The rearrangement uses TRBV19 and TRBJ2-1, with a weak D call TRBD2 (7 bases). Germline CDR1 LNHDA, CDR2 SQIVND (reference sequence). The V end was cut by 3 bases, the J end by 8 bases, with 14 bases between. The CDR3 contains 14 residues. This CDR3 is CASSIAGARDEQFF. The CDR3 region has the DNA TGTGCCAGTAGTATCGCGGGGGCACGTGATGAGCAGTTCTTC.